The 5 T cell receptor beta chains in this list originate from one sample, sequenced in a study of T cell repertoires in cytomegalovirus infection. One entry per CDR3 protein results from TCRdb running MiXCR on the reads. The table has about 680,000 distinct CDR3 sequences, 24% seen once. The sample consisted of CD8+ T cells from PBMCs. The receptors derive from a human donor in good health (CMV status not recorded). Some clones in this sample may be carry-over from other donors' samples.

This clonotype has more than one count but fewer than ten. The V gene is TRBV6-6, the J gene TRBJ1-4; D might be TRBD1 (6 bases). The CDR3 totals 14 residues. CDR1 is MNHNY and CDR2 is SVGAGI in the germline V gene (reference sequence). V was pared by 7 bases and J by 3 bases, with 12 bases between. CDR3 in amino acids: CASNPPGANEKLFF. CDR3 bases: TGTGCCAGCAACCCGCCAGGGGCTAATGAAAAACTGTTTTTT.

This chain links TRBV6-2 or TRBV6-3 with TRBJ2-1; the D gene is possibly TRBD2 (6 bases). Deletions cut 5 bases from V and 0 bases from J, with 14 bases between. The CDR3 spans 16 residues. From germline, CDR1 is MNHEY and CDR2 SVGEGT. The CDR3 DNA reads TGTGCCAGCAGTAAAGGCGGGACCTTCTCCTACAATGAGCAGTTCTTC. This translates into CASSKGGTFSYNEQFF.

The CDR3 spells CASSIMDRDGLFF. CDR3 bases: TGTGCCAGTAGTATAATGGACAGGGATGGGCTGTTTTTT. The genes are TRBV19 and TRBJ2-2, with 8 bases that match TRBD1. Germline CDR1 and CDR2: LNHDA and SQIVND (reference sequence). The trim removed 2 bases at V and 13 bases at J, leaving 6 bases unmatched. The CDR3 totals 13 residues.

The rearrangement joins TRBV20-1 to TRBJ2-3; 8 bases map to TRBD1. The V gene's germline CDR1 is DFQATT and CDR2 SNEGSKA (reference sequence). The CDR3 loop spans 13 amino acids. V was clipped by 6 bases and J by 0 bases; unmatched bases: 2. CDR3 sequence reads: CSAWDRSTDTQYF. The DNA for the CDR3 is TGCAGTGCCTGGGACAGGAGCACAGATACGCAGTATTTT.

The sample holds many counts of this clonotype. The V and J genes are TRBV7-8 and TRBJ2-5, with D perhaps TRBD1 (6 bases). Germline V lookup: CDR1 SGHVS, CDR2 FQNEAQ. This CDR3 is built from 16 residues. The V and J ends lost 4 bases and 3 bases respectively, with 18 bases between them. In nucleotides, the CDR3 is TGTGCCAGCAGCTCCCGAACAGGGAGAGAAAAAGAGACCCAGTACTTC. This sequence encodes CASSSRTGREKETQYF.